The source of this T cell receptor beta chain is a study of neurological immune-mediated disorders. CDR3 length equals 11 residues. Trimming left V 10 bases short and J 5 bases short, with 11 bases between. Germline V CDR1 and CDR2: MGHDK, SYGVNS. There are many counts of this clonotype. With 10-nucleotide random UMIs included, cDNA was synthesized by 5'RACE. TCRdb analysed the 5' RACE reads with MiXCR anew, one entry per CDR3 protein. Of 55,000 to 70,000 distinct CDR3 sequences detected, more than 9.5% appear once; the ten largest clones hold approximately 1.8%. This chain connects TRBV25-1 to TRBJ1-2, with a possible D match to TRBD1 (5 bases). The sequence derives from a man aged 60 to 69 in good health. Sequencing used PBMCs. The CDR3 reads CATPTAYGYTF. The CDR3 nucleotides are TGTGCCACCCCGACAGCTTATGGCTACACCTTC.